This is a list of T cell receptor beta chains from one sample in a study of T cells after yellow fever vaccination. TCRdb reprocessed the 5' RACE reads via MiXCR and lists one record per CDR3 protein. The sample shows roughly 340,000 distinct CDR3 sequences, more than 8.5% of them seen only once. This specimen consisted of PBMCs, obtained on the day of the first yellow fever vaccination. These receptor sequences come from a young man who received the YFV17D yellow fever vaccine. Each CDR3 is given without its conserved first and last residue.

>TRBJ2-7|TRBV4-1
ASSRLAGGANEQY
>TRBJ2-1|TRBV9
ASSSPDGTSGYDEQF
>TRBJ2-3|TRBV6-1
ASSPPEDTDTQY
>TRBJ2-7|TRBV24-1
ATPLPGQGNRYFHEQY
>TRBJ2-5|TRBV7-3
ASSPRGGLETQY
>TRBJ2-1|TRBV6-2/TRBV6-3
ASSIGRGGAAEQF
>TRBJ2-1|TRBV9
ACSARLSGGSYNEQF
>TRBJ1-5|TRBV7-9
ASSLPGNPLNQPQH
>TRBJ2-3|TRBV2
ASSPSGLAGMVTQY
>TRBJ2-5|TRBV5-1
ASSWGASVSKETQY
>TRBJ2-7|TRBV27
ASSTTEGAYSYEQY
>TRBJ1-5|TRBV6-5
ASSSRDRNQPQH
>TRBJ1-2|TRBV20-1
SVANYGYT
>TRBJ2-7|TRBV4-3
ASSQEFFGQGSYEQY
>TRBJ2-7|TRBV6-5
ASSYEGDRGDEQY
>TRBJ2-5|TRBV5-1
ASSLSNSGRETQY
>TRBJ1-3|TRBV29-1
SVEGWGTSGNTIY